One T cell receptor (beta chain) is described in this entry. The antigen remains undetermined. This record comes from a study of CD8 T cells in Susac syndrome. On the study more broadly: The sequenced Susac syndrome patients comprised roughly 6 with active disease and fewer than 10 in remission.

Regarding the study as a whole: As the study acknowledged, the number of individuals who were part of its TCR sequencing and HLA analysis was relatively small.

RNA totalling about 0.45 to 1 ug underwent reverse transcription with random hexamers. TCRdb independently ran MiXCR on the immunoSEQ multiplex PCR reads; one entry per CDR3 protein. The sample shows 170,000 or so distinct CDR3 sequences, roughly 95% of them seen only once. Negative magnetic isolation gave CD8+ and CD4+ cells; FACS enriched CD8+ TEMRA. There are 13 residues in the CDR3. The V end lost 3 bases, the J end lost 7 bases, and 13 bases lay between the germline ends. Per germline, CDR1 SGHTA and CDR2 FQGNSA. J is TRBJ2-7 and V is TRBV7-2; D could derive from TRBD1 or TRBD2 (5 bases each). Sequencing was done on a sample of CD4+ T cells from PBMCs. The receptor was isolated from a human donor with Susac syndrome. The CDR3 DNA reads TGTGCCAGCAGCTTGGGGCTCGAGGGGGAGCAGTACTTC. Its translation is CASSLGLEGEQYF. Full variable domain (remainder filled in from reference TRBV7-2 and TRBJ2-7): GAGVSQSPSNKVTEKGKDVELRCDPISGHTALYWYRQSLGQGLEFLIYFQGNSAPDKSGLPSDRFSAERTGGSVSTLTIQRTQQEDSAVYLCASSLGLEGEQYFGPGTRLTVT.